The 9 T cell receptor beta chains below come from one sample, sequenced in a study of TIL therapy for anti-PD-1-resistant metastatic lung cancer. Sequencing used immunoSEQ v3. TCRdb keeps only in-frame clones here, not all; method: immunoSEQ multiplex PCR. The sample contains 55,000 to 65,000 clones, roughly 69% of which appear only once. Time point in this sample: pre-treatment sample, taken before nivolumab and TIL therapy. The source material was blood, sampled at baseline. The receptors stem from a person aged 25 to 79 with non-small cell lung cancer.

The gene calls are TRBV18 and TRBJ1-2, with D perhaps TRBD1 (5 bases). The CDR3 has 14 amino acids. Trimming stripped 5 bases from V and 5 bases from J, with 15 bases between. Germline CDR1 and CDR2: KGHSH and LQKENI. DNA for the CDR3: TGTGCCAGCTCAGGATCCCAGGGAGGGTATGGCTACACCTTC. This gives the protein CASSGSQGGYGYTF.

This clone is termed medium-sized. The rearrangement joins TRBV15 to TRBJ1-1, with 8 bases that match TRBD1. The CDR3 runs to 15 residues. The germline gives CDR1 LNHNV, CDR2 YYDKDF (reference sequence). Germline trimming cut 2 bases from V and 3 bases from J; bases unmatched to any gene: 5. The CDR3 spells CATSRRQGTDTEAFF. The CDR3 nucleotides are TGTGCCACCAGCAGAAGACAGGGGACCGACACTGAAGCTTTCTTT.

The V and J genes are TRBV5-4 and TRBJ2-1; perhaps TRBD2 as D (6 bases). Trimming shortened V by 1 base and J by 6 bases, and 11 bases separated the two germline ends. CDR3 length: 14 residues. Germline loops: CDR1 SGHNT, CDR2 YYREEE (reference sequence). The CDR3 DNA reads TGTGCCAGCAGCTTGCCCGGGACTGGCAATGAGCAGTTCTTC. Encoded protein: CASSLPGTGNEQFF.

This clone was detected only once. The chain links TRBV5-1 to TRBJ1-4; no clear D gene. Germline loops: CDR1 SGHRS, CDR2 YFSETQ. V was clipped by 1 base and J by 10 bases, with 14 bases between them. The CDR3 runs to 14 residues. CDR3 region: CASSLNMPGGKLFF. Written as DNA, the CDR3 is TGCGCCAGCAGCTTGAACATGCCTGGCGGAAAACTGTTTTTT. The whole variable domain, remainder taken from reference TRBV5-1 and TRBJ1-4, is KAGVTQTPRYLIKTRGQQVTLSCSPISGHRSVSWYQQTPGQGLQFLFEYFSETQRNKGNFPGRFSGRQFSNSRSEMNVSTLELGDSALYLCASSLNMPGGKLFFGSGTQLSVL.

The V call is TRBV5-5, the J call TRBJ1-2; TRBD1 might be the D (6 bases). Looked up from germline, CDR1 is SGHKS and CDR2 is YYEKEE (reference sequence). The CDR3 runs 13 residues. The V end was cut by 2 bases, the J end by 1 base, with 6 bases between. CDR3 in amino acids: CASSLQGNYGYTF. The DNA for the CDR3 is TGTGCCAGCAGCTTACAGGGTAACTATGGCTACACCTTC.

The J gene is TRBJ1-2, the V gene TRBV28; no clear D gene. This CDR3 has 14 amino acids. The germline gives CDR1 MDHEN, CDR2 SYDVKM. The V gene lost 2 bases and the J gene lost 5 bases, with 12 bases spanning the gap. CDR3 sequence reads: CASSLLTWEYGYTF. DNA for the CDR3: TGTGCCAGCAGTTTACTTACATGGGAGTATGGCTACACCTTC.

The chain recombines TRBV5-1 with TRBJ1-1; 8 nucleotides line up with TRBD1. Looked up from germline, CDR1 is SGHRS and CDR2 is YFSETQ. V lost 3 bases and J lost 6; bases outside the gene matches: 7. The CDR3 has 14 amino acids. In DNA, the CDR3 is TGCGCCAGCAGCTCGCCAGACAGGGGAGCTGAAGCTTTCTTT. It specifies CASSSPDRGAEAFF.

The CDR3 sequence is CASSFDRAYGYTF. The CDR3, as DNA: TGTGCCAGCAGCTTTGACAGGGCTTATGGCTACACCTTC. The chain couples TRBV5-5 to TRBJ1-2; 7 bases are shared with TRBD1. Germline CDR1 reads SGHKS; CDR2 reads YYEKEE (reference sequence). The CDR3 sequence is 13 residues long. V was pared by 2 bases and J by 5 bases, with 3 bases of the junction left unmatched.

J is TRBJ1-1 and V is TRBV6-5; D remains ambiguous. Germline CDR1 reads MNHEY; CDR2 reads SVGAGI. This CDR3 comprises 13 residues. V shed 2 bases and J shed 7 bases, with 11 bases lying between them. CDR3 sequence (DNA): TGTGCCAGCAGTTACGATCTTATAAGTGAAGCTTTCTTT. This encodes CASSYDLISEAFF.